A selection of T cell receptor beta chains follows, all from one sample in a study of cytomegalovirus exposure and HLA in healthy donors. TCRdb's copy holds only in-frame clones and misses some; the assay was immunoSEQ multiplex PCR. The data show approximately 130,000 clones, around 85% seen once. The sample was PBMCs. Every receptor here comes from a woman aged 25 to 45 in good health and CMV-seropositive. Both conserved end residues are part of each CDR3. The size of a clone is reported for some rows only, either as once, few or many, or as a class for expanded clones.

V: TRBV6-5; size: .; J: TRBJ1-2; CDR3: CASSSGYDGYTF
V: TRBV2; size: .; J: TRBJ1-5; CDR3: CASGSGNQPQHF
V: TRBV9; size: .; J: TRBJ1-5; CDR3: CASSPGRGRQPQHF
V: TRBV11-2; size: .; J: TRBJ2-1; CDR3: CASSTPPAGLEQFF
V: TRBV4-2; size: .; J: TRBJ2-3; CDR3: CAGSQTSGVTDTQYF
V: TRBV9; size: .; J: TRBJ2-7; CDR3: CASSSGGGLSYEQYF
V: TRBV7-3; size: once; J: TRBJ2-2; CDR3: CASRVGQGRELFF
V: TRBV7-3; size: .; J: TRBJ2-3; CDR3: CASSLSPLGTGGTTDTQYF
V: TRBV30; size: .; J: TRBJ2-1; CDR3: CAWNPTGPGNEQFF
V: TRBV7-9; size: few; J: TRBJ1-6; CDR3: CASSEQHSPLHF
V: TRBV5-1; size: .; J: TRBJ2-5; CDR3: CASSLALTNMETQYF
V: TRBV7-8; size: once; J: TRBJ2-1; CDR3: CASSLESEGTDNEQFF
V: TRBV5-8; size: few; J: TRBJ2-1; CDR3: CASSLGGSSYNEQFF
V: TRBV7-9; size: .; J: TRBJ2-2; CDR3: CASSPRTGELFF
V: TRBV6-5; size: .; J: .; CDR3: CASTPGLLSYEQYF
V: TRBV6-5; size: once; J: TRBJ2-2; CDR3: CASRPPGADTGELFF
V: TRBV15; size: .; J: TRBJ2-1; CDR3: CATSRDSLYYNEQFF
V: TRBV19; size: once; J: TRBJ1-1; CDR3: CASNMGFTEAFF
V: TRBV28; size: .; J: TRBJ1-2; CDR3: CASSFRPGVYGYTF
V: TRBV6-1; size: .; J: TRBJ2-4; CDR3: CASRGEGGKNIQYF
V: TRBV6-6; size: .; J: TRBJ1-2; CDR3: CASRDSPSGGYTF
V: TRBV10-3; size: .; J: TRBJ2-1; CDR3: CAIRPGTSREHEQFF
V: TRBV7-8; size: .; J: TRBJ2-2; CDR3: CASSPTKGGELFF
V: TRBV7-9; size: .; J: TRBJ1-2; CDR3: CSSSSLRTEGNGYTF
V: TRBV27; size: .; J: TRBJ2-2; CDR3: CASSYGTSGGSTGELFF
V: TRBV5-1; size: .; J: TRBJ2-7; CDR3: CASCPEDRPSYEQYF
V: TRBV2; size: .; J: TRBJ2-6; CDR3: CASSEAPLRTVSSGANVLTF
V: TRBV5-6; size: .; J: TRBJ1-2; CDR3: CASSLPGWDSRYGYTF
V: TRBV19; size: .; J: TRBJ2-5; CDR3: CASRSRDRALQETQYF
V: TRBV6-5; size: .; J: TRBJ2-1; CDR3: CASSYSSYNEQFF
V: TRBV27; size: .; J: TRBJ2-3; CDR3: CASRRRQGFSTDTQYF
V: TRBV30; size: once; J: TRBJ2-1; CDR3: CAWSFGGSSYNEQFF
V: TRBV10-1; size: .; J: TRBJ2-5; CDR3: CASSEDLETQYF
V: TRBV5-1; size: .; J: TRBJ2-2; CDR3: CASRRAGSTGELFF
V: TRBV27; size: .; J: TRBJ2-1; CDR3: CASSFRNEQFF
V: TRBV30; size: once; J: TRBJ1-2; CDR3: CAWRRDRDYGYTF
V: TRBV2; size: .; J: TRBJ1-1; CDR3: CASSTENSEAFF
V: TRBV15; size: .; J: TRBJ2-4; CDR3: CATSSHPGFAKNIQYF
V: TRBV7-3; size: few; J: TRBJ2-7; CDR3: CASSLEGQGSYEQYF
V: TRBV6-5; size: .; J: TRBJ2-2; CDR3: CASSYTTSEGGELFF
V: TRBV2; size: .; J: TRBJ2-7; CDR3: CASLNGGAGFNEQYF
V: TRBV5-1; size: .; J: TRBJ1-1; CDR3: CASSLAGMQGVNTEAFF
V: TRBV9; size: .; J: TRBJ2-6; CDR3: CASSLTTSSGANVLTF
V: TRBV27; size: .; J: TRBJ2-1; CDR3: CASSLGLGQMVQFF
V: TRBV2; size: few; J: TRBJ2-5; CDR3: CASSEAPPFSGSETQYF
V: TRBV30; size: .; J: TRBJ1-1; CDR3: CAWSPDRGLSEAFF